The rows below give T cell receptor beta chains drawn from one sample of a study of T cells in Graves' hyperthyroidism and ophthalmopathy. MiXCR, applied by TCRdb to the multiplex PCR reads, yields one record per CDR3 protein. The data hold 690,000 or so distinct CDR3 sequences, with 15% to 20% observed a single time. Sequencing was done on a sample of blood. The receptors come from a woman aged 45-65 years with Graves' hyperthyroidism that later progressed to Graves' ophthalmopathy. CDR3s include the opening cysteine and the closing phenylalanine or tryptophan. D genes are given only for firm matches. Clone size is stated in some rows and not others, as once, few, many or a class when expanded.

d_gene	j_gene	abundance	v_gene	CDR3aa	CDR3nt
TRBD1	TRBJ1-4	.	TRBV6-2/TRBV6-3	CASSPRDRGPANEKLFF	TGTGCCAGCAGCCCCCGGGACAGGGGGCCCGCAAATGAAAAACTGTTTTTT
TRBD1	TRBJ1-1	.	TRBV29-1	CSVTPGQREAFF	TGCAGCGTGACGCCGGGACAGAGAGAAGCTTTCTTT
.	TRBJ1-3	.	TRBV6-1	CASRQGGSGNTIYF	TGTGCCAGCAGGCAGGGCGGCTCTGGAAACACCATATATTTT
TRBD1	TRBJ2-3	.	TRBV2	CASSDPRDRDADTQYF	TGTGCCAGCAGTGACCCGCGGGACAGGGACGCAGATACGCAGTATTTT
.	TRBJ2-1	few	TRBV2	CASSSEIGVSGNEQFF	TGTGCCAGCAGTTCCGAGATCGGGGTGTCTGGGAATGAGCAGTTCTTC
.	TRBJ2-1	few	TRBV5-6	CASSLAISYYEQFF	TGTGCCAGCAGCTTGGCTATTAGCTATTATGAGCAGTTCTTC
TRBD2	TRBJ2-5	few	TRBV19	CASRQTSGETQYF	TGTGCCAGTAGACAGACTAGCGGGGAGACCCAGTACTTC
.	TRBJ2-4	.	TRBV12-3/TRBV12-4	CASSLLTAAKNIQYF	TGTGCCAGCAGTTTACTCACGGCAGCCAAAAACATTCAGTACTTC
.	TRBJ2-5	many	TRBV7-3	CASSLGGGAMETQYF	TGTGCCAGCAGCTTAGGAGGGGGGGCCATGGAGACCCAGTACTTC
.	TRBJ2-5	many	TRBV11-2	CASSPELGPETQYF	TGTGCCAGCAGTCCTGAACTGGGTCCGGAGACCCAGTACTTC
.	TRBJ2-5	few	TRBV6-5	CASSYTPGTRKETQYF	TGTGCCAGCAGTTACACCCCCGGGACACGAAAAGAGACCCAGTACTTC
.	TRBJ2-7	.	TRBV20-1	CSAGVVSYEQYF	TGCAGTGCTGGGGTAGTTTCGTACGAGCAGTACTTC
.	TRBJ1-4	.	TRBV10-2	CASSDAEDNEKLFF	TGCGCCAGCAGTGATGCCGAGGATAATGAAAAACTGTTTTTT
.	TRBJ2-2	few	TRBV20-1	CSAGITGELFF	TGCAGTGCAGGCATCACCGGGGAGCTGTTTTTT
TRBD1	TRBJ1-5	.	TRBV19	CASSGQGAPQPQHF	TGTGCCAGTAGTGGACAGGGGGCTCCTCAGCCCCAGCATTTT
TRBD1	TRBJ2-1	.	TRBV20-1	CSALGQGANEQFF	TGCAGTGCTCTGGGACAGGGCGCGAATGAGCAGTTCTTC
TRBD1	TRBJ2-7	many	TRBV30	CAWGTQGNLYYEQYF	TGTGCCTGGGGAACACAGGGGAACCTTTACTACGAGCAGTACTTC
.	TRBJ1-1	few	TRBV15	CATSSWDTEAFF	TGTGCCACCAGCAGCTGGGACACTGAAGCTTTCTTT
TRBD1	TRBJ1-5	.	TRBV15	CATSRDPDRGRSQPQHF	TGTGCCACCAGCAGAGATCCGGACAGGGGACGGTCTCAGCCCCAGCATTTT
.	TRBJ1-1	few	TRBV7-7	CASSIPWGIGVRNTEAFF	TGTGCTAGCAGTATCCCGTGGGGGATAGGCGTTAGGAACACTGAAGCTTTCTTT
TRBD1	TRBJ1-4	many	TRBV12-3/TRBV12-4	CASRRTGSNEKLFF	TGTGCCAGCAGGCGGACAGGGAGTAATGAAAAACTGTTTTTT
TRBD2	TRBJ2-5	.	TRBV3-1	CASSRPGGKGQETQYF	TGTGCCAGCAGCCGACCCGGGGGGAAGGGACAAGAGACCCAGTACTTC
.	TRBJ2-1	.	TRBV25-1	CASSEFGNNEQFF	TGTGCCAGCAGTGAATTCGGCAACAATGAGCAGTTCTTC
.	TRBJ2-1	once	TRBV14	CASSQVPISYNEQFF	TGTGCCAGCAGCCAAGTACCCATCTCCTACAATGAGCAGTTCTTC
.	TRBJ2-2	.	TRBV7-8	CASSLRTPDTGELFF	TGTGCCAGCAGCTTACGAACCCCTGACACCGGGGAGCTGTTTTTT
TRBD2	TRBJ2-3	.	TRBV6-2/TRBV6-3	CASSPSGDRFTQYF	TGTGCCAGCAGTCCTAGCGGGGATAGATTTACGCAGTATTTT
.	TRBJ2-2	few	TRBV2	CASSETGQNTGELFF	TGTGCCAGCAGTGAAACTGGGCAAAACACCGGGGAGCTGTTTTTT
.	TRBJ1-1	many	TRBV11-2	CASSKTGPEAFF	TGTGCCAGCAGTAAAACAGGGCCTGAAGCTTTCTTT
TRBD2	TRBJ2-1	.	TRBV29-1	CSVGSSGSYNEQFF	TGCAGCGTTGGAAGTAGCGGGTCCTACAATGAGCAGTTCTTC
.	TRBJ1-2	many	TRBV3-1	CASSHNLDGYYGYTF	TGTGCCAGCAGCCACAACTTAGACGGGTACTATGGCTACACCTTC
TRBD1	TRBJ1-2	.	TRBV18	CASSLIHPGQGLGPYGYTF	TGTGCCAGCTCACTAATCCACCCGGGACAGGGTTTGGGACCATATGGCTACACCTTC
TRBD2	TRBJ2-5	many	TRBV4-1	CASSQGLAGLGETQYF	TGCGCCAGCAGCCAAGGCCTAGCGGGGTTGGGAGAGACCCAGTACTTC
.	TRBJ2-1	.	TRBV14	CASSRGLNNEQFF	TGTGCCAGCAGCCGTGGGCTAAACAATGAGCAGTTCTTC
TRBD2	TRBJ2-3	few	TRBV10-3	CAITASGGANGDTQYF	TGTGCCATCACAGCTAGCGGGGGGGCGAATGGAGATACGCAGTATTTT
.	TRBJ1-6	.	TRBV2	CASRVQGLGNSPLHF	TGTGCCAGCAGAGTACAGGGATTAGGTAATTCACCCCTCCACTTT
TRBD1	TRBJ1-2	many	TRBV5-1	CASSDRDRGYGYTF	TGCGCCAGCAGCGACCGGGACAGGGGCTATGGCTACACCTTC
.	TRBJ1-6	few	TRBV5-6	CASSLGPKFSAYNSPLHF	TGTGCCAGCAGCTTGGGTCCGAAGTTCAGCGCCTATAATTCACCCCTCCACTTT
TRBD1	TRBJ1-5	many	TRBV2	CASSEGWTGLQPQHF	TGTGCCAGCAGTGAAGGATGGACAGGGCTACAGCCCCAGCATTTT
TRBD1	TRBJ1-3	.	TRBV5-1	CASSLSGQGGGNTIYF	TGCGCCAGCAGCTTGAGCGGACAGGGAGGTGGAAACACCATATATTTT
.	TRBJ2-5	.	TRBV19	CASSFLGPMSGTQYF	TGTGCCAGTAGCTTCCTCGGCCCTATGTCGGGGACCCAGTACTTC
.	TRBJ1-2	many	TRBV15	CATSRGRGLNYGYTF	TGTGCCACCAGCAGAGGCAGGGGACTTAACTATGGCTACACCTTC
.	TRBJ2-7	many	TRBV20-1	CSARDPQASSYEQYF	TGCAGTGCTAGAGATCCCCAGGCCAGCTCCTACGAGCAGTACTTC
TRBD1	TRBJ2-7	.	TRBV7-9	CASSLGITGTDSYEQYF	TGTGCCAGCAGCTTGGGAATCACCGGGACAGACTCCTACGAGCAGTACTTC
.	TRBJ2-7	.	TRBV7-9	CASSLGHLKSEQYF	TGTGCCAGCAGCTTAGGACATCTTAAAAGCGAGCAGTACTTC
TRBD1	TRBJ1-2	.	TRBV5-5	CASSLETGNGGYTF	TGTGCCAGCAGCTTGGAGACAGGGAATGGTGGCTACACCTTC